The 31 T cell receptor beta chains reported below all come from one sample, sequenced in a study of T cell responses to AZD1222 COVID-19 vaccine. TCRdb's copy holds only in-frame clones and misses some; the assay was immunoSEQ multiplex PCR. This repertoire shows about 92,000 clones, more than 75% found once; its top ten account for less than 3%. The specimen was peripheral blood, collected on day 0 of AZD1222 vaccination. All receptors derive from an adult in good health.

This chain connects TRBV6-5 to TRBJ1-5; possible D gene TRBD1, 6 bases. With 2 bases removed from V and 9 bases from J, the gap between germline ends came to 11 bases. The CDR3 runs to 13 residues. Germline V lookup: CDR1 MNHEY, CDR2 SVGAGI. This CDR3 reads CASSYLQGVPQHF. CDR3 sequence (DNA): TGTGCCAGCAGTTACCTACAGGGAGTGCCCCAGCATTTT.

The V gene is TRBV6-5, the J gene TRBJ1-2; D possibly corresponds to TRBD1 (5 bases). Trimming shortened V by 5 bases and J by 6 bases, and 10 bases separated the two germline ends. This CDR3 has 12 amino acids. Germline V gene lookup returns CDR1 MNHEY and CDR2 SVGAGI. This chain's CDR3 is CASSRDRHGYTF. The CDR3 nucleotides read TGTGCCAGCAGTCGAGACAGACATGGCTACACCTTC.

The V call is TRBV4-3, the J call TRBJ2-7, with D uncertain. Germline CDR1 reads LGHNA; CDR2 reads YSLEER. Trimming took 0 bases from V and 6 from J, leaving 9 bases between them. The CDR3 covers 13 residues. The CDR3 spells CASSQDFSGEQYF. The CDR3 DNA reads TGCGCCAGCAGCCAAGATTTTTCGGGCGAGCAGTACTTC.

The chain is built from TRBV6-1 and TRBJ2-1, with TRBD2 matching 14 bases. CDR1 is MNHNS, CDR2 SASEGT, per germline. The ends lost 2 bases at V and 7 bases at J; junction bases unmatched: 16. This CDR3 comprises 20 residues. The CDR3 DNA reads TGTGCCAGCAGTGAAATGGGACTAGCGGGAGTGGGCTTAAAGCGGAATGAGCAGTTCTTC. This translates into CASSEMGLAGVGLKRNEQFF.

This sequence joins TRBV18 and TRBJ1-3; D is ambiguous. The CDR3 is 14 residues long. V was cut by 3 bases and J by 2 bases, with 8 bases left in between. From germline, CDR1 is KGHSH and CDR2 LQKENI. CDR3 nucleotide sequence: TGTGCCAGCTCACCCGACCGGCCTGGAAACACCATATATTTT. Translating gives CASSPDRPGNTIYF.

J is TRBJ1-1 and V is TRBV5-6; 8 bases agree with TRBD1. CDR1 is SGHDT, CDR2 YYEEEE, per germline. V shed 4 bases and J 3 bases; nucleotides not matched to a gene: 5. The CDR3 spans 14 residues. The CDR3 spells CASSPGQGDTEAFF. The CDR3 region has the DNA TGTGCCAGCAGCCCCGGACAGGGCGACACTGAAGCTTTCTTT.

The V gene is TRBV5-8, the J gene TRBJ2-2, with D maybe TRBD1 (6 bases). CDR3 size: 14 residues. Trimming stripped 1 base from V and 5 bases from J, with 9 bases between. Germline CDR1 is SGHTS and CDR2 is YDEGEE. CDR3 sequence reads: CASSLPGVTGELFF. The CDR3 bases are TGTGCCAGCAGCTTGCCAGGGGTAACCGGGGAGCTGTTTTTT.

The chain uses TRBV4-1 and TRBJ1-1; possible D gene TRBD1, 6 bases. CDR1 is MGHRA and CDR2 is YSYEKL in the germline V gene. The CDR3 is 14 residues long. Trimming stripped 5 bases from V and 2 bases from J, with 12 bases between. CDR3 coding DNA: TGCGCCAGCAGCGCCCGACAGGATAACACTGAAGCTTTCTTT. Translation gives CASSARQDNTEAFF.

The CDR3 here is CASSLGIAGGPGEQYF. The CDR3 DNA follows: TGCGCCAGCAGCTTAGGTATCGCGGGAGGGCCTGGGGAGCAGTACTTC. This rearrangement joins TRBV5-1 to TRBJ2-7; 9 bases are shared with TRBD2. The CDR3 sequence is 16 residues long. V lost 2 bases and J lost 7; bases outside the gene matches: 13. Germline V CDR1 and CDR2: SGHRS, YFSETQ.

The chain joins TRBV19 to TRBJ1-5; D ambiguous. Trimming removed 7 bases at V and 6 bases at J, with 13 bases between. Germline CDR1 is LNHDA and CDR2 is SQIVND (reference sequence). The CDR3 totals 13 residues. DNA for the CDR3: TGTGCCAGTACCCAGGAAAAAGCTCAGCCCCAGCATTTT. Protein: CASTQEKAQPQHF.

The CDR3 nucleotides are TGCAGCGCCCCCACAGGGATGAACACTGAAGCTTTCTTT. This gives the protein CSAPTGMNTEAFF. This chain uses TRBV29-1 with TRBJ1-1; a weak D match, TRBD1 (6 bases). Germline V gene lookup returns CDR1 SQVTM and CDR2 ANQGSEA. Trimming left V 7 bases short and J 0 bases short, with 12 bases between. The CDR3 has 13 residues.

This chain connects TRBV6-2 or TRBV6-3 to TRBJ2-7; 7 bases line up with TRBD2. The length of the CDR3 is 17 residues. Germline-derived CDR1 and CDR2 are MNHEY and SVGEGT. V lost 2 bases to trimming and J lost 0 bases; unmatched junction nucleotides: 10. Written as DNA, the CDR3 is TGTGCCAGCAGTTACCCTCCTGGGGAGGGGAGCTCCTACGAGCAGTACTTC. Its translation is CASSYPPGEGSSYEQYF.

The chain has TRBV10-3 and TRBJ1-1; no clear D. This CDR3 has 13 amino acids. Germline V lookup: CDR1 ENHRY, CDR2 SYGVKD. Deletions cut 7 bases from V and 0 bases from J, with 9 bases between. CDR3 bases: TGTGCCATCAAAGTTTCCATGAACACTGAAGCTTTCTTT. It encodes CAIKVSMNTEAFF.

A note on this clone: Different DNA sequences within this sample yield the same CDR3. The CDR3 sequence is CASSFPGDTEAFF. CDR3 DNA: TGTGCCAGCAGTTTTCCAGGGGACACTGAAGCTTTCTTT. The chain carries TRBV28 and TRBJ1-1, with D possibly TRBD1 on 6 matching bases. CDR1 and CDR2 from the germline V gene are MDHEN and SYDVKM. V lost 3 bases and J 3 bases, leaving 8 bases between the germline ends. The CDR3 has 13 residues.

This clone was counted between two and nine times. The gene calls are TRBV6-4 and TRBJ2-3; D is perhaps TRBD1 or TRBD2 (5 bases each). V was clipped by 6 bases and J by 0 bases, with 10 bases between them. CDR3 length: 14 residues. Germline lookup yields CDR1 MRHNA and CDR2 SNTAGT. DNA for the CDR3: TGTGCCAGCAGCCGGGACCCCAGCACAGATACGCAGTATTTT. This encodes CASSRDPSTDTQYF.

The gene calls are TRBV7-3 and TRBJ2-4; TRBD1 matches 8 bases. Germline V gene lookup returns CDR1 SGHTA and CDR2 FQGTGA. V lost 4 bases to trimming and J lost 0 bases; unmatched junction nucleotides: 14. This CDR3 comprises 19 residues. CDR3 region: CASSSRLGTGTGAKNIQYF. Here the CDR3 DNA reads TGTGCCAGCAGCTCCAGATTGGGGACCGGGACAGGAGCCAAAAACATTCAGTACTTC.

The chain joins TRBV4-3 to TRBJ2-7, with TRBD1 as a possible D gene (6 bases). CDR3 size: 15 residues. Trimming removed 5 bases at V and 6 bases at J, with 20 bases between. Per germline, CDR1 LGHNA and CDR2 YSLEER. As DNA, the CDR3 is TGCGCCAGCAGCACCTATGTACAGGGTTCGGGCGAGCAGTACTTC. Translated: CASSTYVQGSGEQYF.

The chain is built from TRBV28 and TRBJ2-1; 8 nucleotides line up with TRBD1. Trimming cost V 3 bases and J 4 bases; bases outside gene matches: 8. Per the germline V gene, CDR1 is MDHEN and CDR2 is SYDVKM. This CDR3 contains 16 residues. The CDR3 sequence: CASSLVTGGLYNEQFF. Here the CDR3 DNA reads TGTGCCAGCAGTTTGGTTACAGGGGGGCTATACAATGAGCAGTTCTTC.

V usage is TRBV27 and J usage is TRBJ2-1, with D possibly matching TRBD2 (5 bases). With 1 base removed from V and 3 bases from J, the gap between germline ends came to 19 bases. The CDR3 runs to 18 residues. Germline V gene data show CDR1 as MNHEY and CDR2 as SMNVEV (reference sequence). The CDR3 DNA follows: TGTGCCAGCAGTTTATACCCGCCATGGCTAGCTGGCTACAATGAGCAGTTCTTC. It translates to CASSLYPPWLAGYNEQFF.

This clone was found a few times. Here the CDR3 DNA reads TGTGCCAGCAGTGAATCAGGTACAGCCTCCTACGAGCAGTACTTC. This codes for CASSESGTASYEQYF. V usage is TRBV6-1 and J usage is TRBJ2-7; no clear D gene. CDR1 MNHNS and CDR2 SASEGT come from the germline V gene. V was pared by 2 bases and J by 0 bases, with 11 bases between. The CDR3 covers 15 residues.

The chain recombines TRBV9 with TRBJ1-5, with D possibly TRBD1 on 6 matching bases. Trimming stripped 0 bases from V and 0 bases from J, with 19 bases between. This CDR3 contains 19 residues. The germline gives CDR1 SGDLS, CDR2 YYNGEE. In DNA form, the CDR3 reads TGTGCCAGCAGCGTAGGATCGGGGGCCTGCCGTTATAGCAATCAGCCCCAGCATTTT. It yields the protein CASSVGSGACRYSNQPQHF.

The chain uses TRBV3-1 (or the pseudogene TRBV3-2) and TRBJ1-1, with D unresolved. V dropped 6 bases and J dropped 0 bases, with 8 bases sitting between them. Germline V gives CDR1 LGHDT, CDR2 YNNKEL (reference sequence). The CDR3 loop spans 13 amino acids. The DNA for the CDR3 is TGTGCCAGCAGTCTGAACTTGAACACTGAAGCTTTCTTT. Translating gives CASSLNLNTEAFF.

The rearrangement uses TRBV28 and TRBJ1-3, with D perhaps TRBD1 (6 bases). V was clipped by 4 bases and J by 0 bases, with 13 bases between them. CDR3 length: 16 amino acids. The germline gives CDR1 MDHEN, CDR2 SYDVKM. The CDR3 region is CASSSTGFFSGNTIYF. The CDR3 DNA follows: TGTGCCAGCAGTTCGACAGGCTTCTTCTCTGGAAACACCATATATTTT.

The chain carries TRBV28 and TRBJ1-2; the D is unclear. CDR3 size: 14 residues. Germline values: CDR1 MDHEN, CDR2 SYDVKM. The V end lost 4 bases, the J end lost 4 bases, and 13 bases lay between the germline ends. CDR3 sequence reads: CASSSSRDGYGYTF. CDR3 sequence (DNA): TGTGCCAGCAGTTCCTCCCGGGATGGCTATGGCTACACCTTC.

There are a few counts of this clone. The V and J genes are TRBV2 and TRBJ1-2, with 9 bases matching TRBD1. The CDR3 totals 17 residues. J was trimmed by 7 bases and V by 3 bases; bases with no gene match: 15. Germline assignment: CDR1 SNHLY and CDR2 FYNNEI. The chain's CDR3 is CASSDATGGIGRVGYTF. CDR3 DNA sequence: TGTGCCAGCAGTGATGCAACAGGGGGCATCGGTCGGGTTGGCTACACCTTC.

DNA of the CDR3: TGTGCCAGCAGCGTAGATCCAGACAGGGGGACTTTTGGTAATTCACCCCTCCACTTT. This sequence encodes CASSVDPDRGTFGNSPLHF. The V call is TRBV7-2, the J call TRBJ1-6; TRBD1 aligns across 9 bases. V trimming: 5 bases; J trimming: 6 bases; junction bases outside the gene matches: 17. This CDR3 has 19 amino acids. The germline V gene has CDR1 SGHTA and CDR2 FQGNSA.

Concerning this clone: Relative to the germline gene, one junction end is altered; a read error may explain this. The V call is TRBV25-1, the J call TRBJ2-7; D is unclear. The CDR3 sequence is 12 residues long. In germline, CDR1 is MGHDK, CDR2 SYGVNS. The CDR3 loop reads CASSESSHEQYF. The CDR3 DNA reads as TGTGCCAGCAGTGAGTCCTCCCACGAGCAGTACTTC.

The chain has TRBV18 and TRBJ2-7, with 8 bases matching TRBD1. The ends lost 3 bases at V and 6 bases at J; junction bases unmatched: 4. The CDR3 covers 13 residues. CDR1 and CDR2 (germline): KGHSH, LQKENI. In DNA, the CDR3 is TGTGCCAGCTCACCCGACAGGGGTAGCGAGCAGTACTTC. This gives the protein CASSPDRGSEQYF.

The V gene is TRBV24-1, the J gene TRBJ2-1; no reliable D call. The CDR3 length is 14 residues. V lost 2 bases and J 0 bases, leaving 4 bases between the germline ends. Germline CDR1 reads KGHDR; CDR2 reads SFDVKD. In DNA form, the CDR3 reads TGTGCCACCAGTGATTATGCCTCCTACAATGAGCAGTTCTTC. As protein: CATSDYASYNEQFF.

The chain is built from TRBV6-2 or TRBV6-3 and TRBJ2-7; 10 bases align to TRBD2. J gave up 5 bases and V 5 bases, and 12 bases lay outside the gene matches. CDR3 size: 16 residues. Germline V gives CDR1 MNHEY, CDR2 SVGEGT. The chain's CDR3 is CASSPGLASYLNEQYF. The CDR3 DNA sequence: TGTGCCAGCAGTCCGGGACTAGCGTCCTATTTGAACGAGCAGTACTTC.

The gene calls are TRBV5-1 and TRBJ1-2; 10 bases align to TRBD1. There are 13 residues in the CDR3. J was trimmed by 6 bases and V by 4 bases; bases with no gene match: 3. Germline assignment: CDR1 SGHRS and CDR2 YFSETQ. The CDR3 loop reads CASSEGTGDGYTF. The CDR3, as DNA: TGCGCCAGCAGCGAAGGGACAGGGGATGGCTACACCTTC.